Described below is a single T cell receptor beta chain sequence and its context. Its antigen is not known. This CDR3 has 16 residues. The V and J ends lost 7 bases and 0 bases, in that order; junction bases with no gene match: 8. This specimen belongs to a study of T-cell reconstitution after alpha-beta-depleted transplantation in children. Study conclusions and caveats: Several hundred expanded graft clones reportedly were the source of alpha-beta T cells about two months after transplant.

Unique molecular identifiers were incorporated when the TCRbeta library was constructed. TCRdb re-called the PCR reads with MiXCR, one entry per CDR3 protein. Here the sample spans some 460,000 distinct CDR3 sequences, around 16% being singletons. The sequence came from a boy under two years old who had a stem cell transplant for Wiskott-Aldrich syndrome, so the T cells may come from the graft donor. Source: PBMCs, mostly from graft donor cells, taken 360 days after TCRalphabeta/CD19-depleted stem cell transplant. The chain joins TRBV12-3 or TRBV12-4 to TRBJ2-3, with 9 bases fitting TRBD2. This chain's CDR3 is CASTAGGPASTDTQYF. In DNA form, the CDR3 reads TGTGCCAGCACGGCGGGAGGGCCGGCCAGCACAGATACGCAGTATTTT.